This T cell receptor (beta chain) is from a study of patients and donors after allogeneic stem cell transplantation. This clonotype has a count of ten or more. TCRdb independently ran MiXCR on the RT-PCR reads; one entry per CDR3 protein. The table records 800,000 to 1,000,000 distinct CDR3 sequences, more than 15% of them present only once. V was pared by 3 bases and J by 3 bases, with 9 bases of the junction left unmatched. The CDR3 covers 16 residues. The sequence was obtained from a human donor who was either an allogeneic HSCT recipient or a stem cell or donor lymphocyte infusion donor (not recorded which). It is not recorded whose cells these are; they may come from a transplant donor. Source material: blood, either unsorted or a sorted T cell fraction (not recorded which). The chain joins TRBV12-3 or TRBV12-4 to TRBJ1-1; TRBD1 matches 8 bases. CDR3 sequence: CASSFWTGRIDTEAFF. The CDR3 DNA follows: TGTGCCAGCAGTTTTTGGACAGGGCGGATTGACACTGAAGCTTTCTTT.